The clone carrying this T cell receptor (beta chain) was counted once. These data belong to a study of T cell changes during pregnancy in multiple sclerosis. Using immunoSEQ multiplex PCR, the repertoire was profiled, and TCRdb retains in-frame clones only, with some absent. The repertoire holds roughly 40,000 clones, with 87% as singletons. Germline V lookup: CDR1 MNHEY, CDR2 SVGAGI. V lost 4 bases and J lost 4; bases outside the gene matches: 8. This CDR3 region has 15 residues. The TCR originated in a female donor with multiple sclerosis, enrolled in a pregnancy study. Source: CD4+ T cells from peripheral blood mononuclear cells, taken after pregnancy. V gene TRBV6-5 combines with J gene TRBJ2-5; 8 nucleotides agree with TRBD2. The CDR3 region is CASSFFSGGTETQYF. DNA of the CDR3: TGTGCCAGCAGTTTCTTTTCGGGAGGGACAGAGACCCAGTACTTC.